This T cell receptor (beta chain) was identified in a study of identical twins. Study findings and constraints: Conclusions relied on cross-sectional statistical analysis, not following the same donors. Out-of-frame beta chain sequences displayed weaker excess sharing between twins.

This clonotype occurred a few times. What it binds is not known. TCRdb processed the 5' RACE reads anew with MiXCR; each CDR3 protein has one entry. The sample carries roughly 710,000 distinct CDR3 sequences, around 5.7% recorded once. Every sampled donor was Caucasian and healthy. Germline V gene sequence: CDR1 SGHDT, CDR2 YYEEEE. The CDR3 contains 16 residues. V shed 3 bases, J shed 5 bases, and the junction held 9 bases outside the gene matches. The sequence derives from a man aged 18 to 29 in good health. Source material: naive T cells sorted from blood. The chain joins TRBV5-6 to TRBJ2-7; 12 bases map to TRBD2. In DNA, the CDR3 is TGTGCCAGCAGCTCCTCCCGACTAGCGGGAGTAGACGAGCAGTACTTC. This encodes CASSSSRLAGVDEQYF.